Presented here are 11 T cell receptor beta chains from one specimen sequenced in a study of T cells expressing NK-cell markers. TCRdb re-called the 5' RACE reads; every CDR3 protein appears as one record, without DNA. The table lists about 260,000 distinct CDR3 sequences. Sequencing used blood T cells: a sorted CD56 or NKG2C T cell subset, CD4+ or CD8+ T cells, or bulk PBMC T cells (not recorded which). The receptors were sampled from a woman between 18 and 75 years old in good health.

The chain has TRBV6-5 and TRBJ2-7; the D call of TRBD1 rests on TCRdb alone, since no DNA is present to check it. Germline V lookup: CDR1 MNHEY, CDR2 SVGAGI. The CDR3 is made up of 16 amino acids. This chain's CDR3 is CASSYEGSSGLYEQYF.

The genes are TRBV12-3 or TRBV12-4 and TRBJ1-2; TCRdb's D call of TRBD1 is untestable without DNA. This CDR3 comprises 14 residues. The CDR3 loop is CASSLARGKDGYTF.

The rearrangement links TRBV29-1 to TRBJ2-7; TCRdb outputs TRBD2, but without DNA this stays unchecked. The CDR3 spans 14 residues. Germline loops: CDR1 SQVTM, CDR2 ANQGSEA. CDR3 loop: CSVQRAQGPYEQYF.

The V and J genes are TRBV20-1 and TRBJ2-1; the D call of TRBD2 rests on TCRdb alone, since no DNA is present to check it. Germline loops: CDR1 DFQATT, CDR2 SNEGSKA (reference sequence). This CDR3 region has 15 residues. The CDR3 protein is CSARRGTSGSNEQFF.

The rearrangement links TRBV7-2 to TRBJ1-4. CDR3 length: 13 amino acids. Looked up from germline, CDR1 is SGHTA and CDR2 is FQGNSA. This chain's CDR3 is CASSSRLNEKLFF. The full variable domain, with the rest looked up from reference TRBV7-2 and TRBJ1-4, is GAGVSQSPSNKVTEKGKDVELRCDPISGHTALYWYRQSLGQGLEFLIYFQGNSAPDKSGLPSDRFSAERTGGSVSTLTIQRTQQEDSAVYLCASSSRLNEKLFFGSGTQLSVL.

This chain connects TRBV20-1 to TRBJ2-7; TCRdb's D call, TRBD1, is unchecked because there is no DNA. CDR1 DFQATT and CDR2 SNEGSKA come from the germline V gene (reference sequence). The CDR3 has 14 residues. CDR3 loop: CSARLRTDTYEQYF.

This sequence joins TRBV20-1 and TRBJ2-3; TCRdb's D gene call, TRBD1, goes unchecked for lack of DNA. The germline V gene encodes CDR1 DFQATT and CDR2 SNEGSKA (reference sequence). This CDR3 contains 15 residues. The CDR3 loop is CSARALRGGTDTQYF.

The V gene is TRBV6-5, the J gene TRBJ2-7; the D call of TRBD1 rests on TCRdb alone, since no DNA is present to check it. Germline CDR1 and CDR2: MNHEY and SVGAGI. The CDR3 runs to 15 residues. The chain's CDR3 is CASSYSGQGAYEQYF.

The rearrangement links TRBV2 to TRBJ1-5; as DNA is missing, the TRBD1 call by TCRdb cannot be tested. There are 14 residues in the CDR3. Germline V gives CDR1 SNHLY, CDR2 FYNNEI. Here the CDR3 reads CASSWIHGGQPQHF.

V usage is TRBV9 and J usage is TRBJ2-5; TCRdb's D gene call, TRBD2, goes unchecked for lack of DNA. Germline values: CDR1 SGDLS, CDR2 YYNGEE. CDR3 length: 14 amino acids. CDR3 in amino acids: CASSVVPSAETQYF.

This CDR3 is CASSDRRAPGGELFF. The rearrangement joins TRBV6-1 to TRBJ2-2; TCRdb calls TRBD1, which cannot be checked without DNA. The CDR3 sequence is 15 residues long. Germline V gives CDR1 MNHNS, CDR2 SASEGT.